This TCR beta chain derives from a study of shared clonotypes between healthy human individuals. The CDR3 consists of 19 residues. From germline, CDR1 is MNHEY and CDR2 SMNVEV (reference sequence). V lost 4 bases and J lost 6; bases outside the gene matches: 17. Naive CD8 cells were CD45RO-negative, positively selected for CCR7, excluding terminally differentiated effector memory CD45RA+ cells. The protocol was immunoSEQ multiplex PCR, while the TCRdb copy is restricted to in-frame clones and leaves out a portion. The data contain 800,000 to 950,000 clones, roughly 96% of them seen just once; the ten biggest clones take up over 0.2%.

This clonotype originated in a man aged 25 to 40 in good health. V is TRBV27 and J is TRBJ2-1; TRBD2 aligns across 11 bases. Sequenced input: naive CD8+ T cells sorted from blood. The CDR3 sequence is CASSSPLPIAGGDRNEQFF. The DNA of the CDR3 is TGTGCCAGCAGTTCACCGCTCCCAATAGCGGGGGGGGATCGCAATGAGCAGTTCTTC.